The 29 T cell receptor beta chains in this list originate from one sample, sequenced in a study of HIV-infected patients and healthy controls. The repertoire came from unfractionated whole blood and reflected all unsorted peripheral T cells. cDNA was made from about 500 ng RNA using alpha and beta constant primers. Using multiplexing indices, alpha and beta chain libraries were generated apart by chain-specific third strand synthesis. TCRdb recomputed calls from the 5' RACE reads with MiXCR, one row per CDR3 protein. The repertoire includes 10,000 to 15,000 distinct CDR3 sequences, approximately 11% of them detected once, and about 6.3% sits in the top ten. Material: blood. Receptors originate from an adult in good health.

The chain couples TRBV19 to TRBJ2-3, with D unclear. CDR3 size: 15 residues. CDR1 LNHDA and CDR2 SQIVND come from the germline V gene (reference sequence). Deletions cut 5 bases from V and 0 bases from J, with 12 bases between. The CDR3 region has the DNA TGTGCCAGTAGTGGGGTTAGCCTTAGCACAGATACGCAGTATTTT. Encoded protein: CASSGVSLSTDTQYF.

By proportion, this clonotype is medium-sized. The gene calls are TRBV6-6 and TRBJ2-7; D remains ambiguous. The V end lost 6 bases, the J end lost 4 bases, and 13 bases lay between the germline ends. Germline lookup yields CDR1 MNHNY and CDR2 SVGAGI (reference sequence). The length of the CDR3 is 13 residues. CDR3: CASSPSVLYEQYF. CDR3 DNA: TGTGCCAGCAGCCCGTCAGTGCTATACGAGCAGTACTTC.

This chain connects TRBV12-3 or TRBV12-4 to TRBJ2-3, with unresolved D. There are 15 residues in the CDR3. V lost 8 bases and J lost 0, with 15 bases in between. CDR3 sequence (DNA): TGTGCCAGCGGACGAGTCTTGACGAGCACAGATACGCAGTATTTT. Residues: CASGRVLTSTDTQYF.

This clonotype was recorded a few times. V and J are TRBV28 and TRBJ1-5, with D possibly being TRBD1 (5 bases). The CDR3 runs to 14 residues. V shed 5 bases and J shed 7 bases, with 15 bases lying between them. Germline CDR1 MDHEN, CDR2 SYDVKM. In DNA form, the CDR3 reads TGTGCCAGCAGTCCCCGGACACTTGAACAGCCCCAGCATTTT. It specifies CASSPRTLEQPQHF. Using reference TRBV28 and TRBJ1-5 for the parts outside the CDR3, the full variable domain is DVKVTQSSRYLVKRTGEKVFLECVQDMDHENMFWYRQDPGLGLRLIYFSYDVKMKEKGDIPEGYSVSREKKERFSLILESASTNQTSMYLCASSPRTLEQPQHFGDGTRLSIL.

The chain joins TRBV3-1 to TRBJ2-1; D is perhaps TRBD2 (5 bases). Between the trimmed V and J ends, which lost 4 bases and 6 bases, there was a span of 7 bases. The germline CDR1 and CDR2 sequences are LGHDT and YNNKEL (reference sequence). The CDR3 spans 12 residues. CDR3 coding DNA: TGTGCCAGCAGCCTGCTAGCCAATGAGCAGTTCTTC. Translated: CASSLLANEQFF.

This clonotype was observed at least ten times. This chain connects TRBV7-9 to TRBJ2-5, with a weak D call TRBD1 (5 bases). The CDR3 has 11 amino acids. Germline values: CDR1 SEHNR, CDR2 FQNEAQ (reference sequence). V gave up 5 bases and J gave up 5 bases, with 6 bases separating them. CDR3: CASSPGETQYF. The CDR3 DNA follows: TGTGCCAGCAGCCCAGGGGAGACCCAGTACTTC.

Judged by abundance, this clonotype is medium-sized (0.01 to 0.1%). The chain links TRBV20-1 to TRBJ1-6; 8 nucleotides align to TRBD1. Germline assignment: CDR1 DFQATT and CDR2 SNEGSKA (reference sequence). The CDR3 is 16 residues long. V lost 5 bases, J lost 0 bases, and 6 bases stayed unmatched. The CDR3 DNA reads TGCAGTGCTCGGGACAGGCGGAGCTCCTATAATTCACCCCTCCACTTT. Amino acids: CSARDRRSSYNSPLHF.

Within the sample, this clonotype is medium-sized (0.01 to 0.1%). This chain links TRBV4-1 with TRBJ1-5; D perhaps matches TRBD1 (5 bases). In germline, CDR1 is MGHRA, CDR2 YSYEKL. The V and J ends lost 1 base and 0 bases respectively, with 10 bases between them. The CDR3 extends over 16 amino acids. CDR3 in amino acids: CASSQGRGNSNQPQHF. DNA for the CDR3: TGCGCCAGCAGCCAAGGTAGGGGTAATAGCAATCAGCCCCAGCATTTT.

This clonotype qualifies as medium-sized (0.01 to 0.1%). V gene TRBV2 combines with J gene TRBJ1-1, with D tentatively TRBD1 (5 bases). CDR3 length: 15 amino acids. Germline V gene sequence: CDR1 SNHLY, CDR2 FYNNEI. Trimming pared 6 bases from V and 3 bases from J, leaving 17 bases between. The CDR3: CASRPDQGPYTEAFF. CDR3 bases: TGTGCCAGCAGGCCGGACCAGGGTCCTTACACTGAAGCTTTCTTT.

In regard to this clonotype: Its ends do not fully match the called genes, so a read error is possible. The V gene is TRBV20-1, the J gene TRBJ2-5, with a possible D match to TRBD2 (5 bases). CDR1 is DFQATT, CDR2 SNEGSKA, per germline (reference sequence). The CDR3 consists of 8 residues. CDR3 DNA sequence: TGCAGTGCTTCCTGGGAGCACTTC. It is translated as CSASWEHF.

In its sample, this clonotype was seen many times. The chain uses TRBV4-1 and TRBJ1-3, with D maybe TRBD1 (5 bases). The CDR3 is made up of 16 amino acids. From germline, CDR1 is MGHRA and CDR2 YSYEKL. Trimming left V 2 bases short and J 4 bases short, with 15 bases between. The CDR3 DNA sequence: TGCGCCAGCAGCCAACCCTCCCAGGGAAGAGGAAACACCATATATTTT. Translating gives CASSQPSQGRGNTIYF.

This clonotype was counted ten times or more. In DNA, the CDR3 is TGTGCCAGCAGCGTAGAGCGGCAACACACAGATACGCAGTATTTT. It encodes CASSVERQHTDTQYF. This chain joins TRBV9 and TRBJ2-3, with a tentative D call TRBD2 (5 bases). The CDR3 covers 15 residues. Germline assignment: CDR1 SGDLS and CDR2 YYNGEE. The ends were cut back, 0 bases at V and 2 bases at J, with 10 bases in the middle.

The chain has TRBV2 and TRBJ2-1; D remains ambiguous. The CDR3 sequence is 18 residues long. V was pared by 4 bases and J by 0 bases, with 19 bases between. Per germline, CDR1 SNHLY and CDR2 FYNNEI. CDR3 sequence: CASSALPGGDSSYNEQFF. CDR3 DNA sequence: TGTGCCAGCAGTGCCCTCCCTGGCGGCGATAGCTCCTACAATGAGCAGTTCTTC.

The chain has TRBV6-5 and TRBJ2-7, with 8 bases fitting TRBD1. CDR1 is MNHEY and CDR2 is SVGAGI in the germline V gene. The CDR3 runs 15 residues. Germline trimming cut 6 bases from V and 2 bases from J; bases unmatched to any gene: 9. This CDR3 reads CASRRGTGLTYEQYF. The CDR3 DNA reads TGTGCCAGCAGACGCGGGACAGGATTAACCTACGAGCAGTACTTC.

This clonotype was counted many times. This chain connects TRBV20-1 to TRBJ2-1; D uncertain. The V end lost 6 bases, the J end lost 0 bases, and 9 bases lay between the germline ends. The CDR3 length is 13 residues. The germline CDR1 and CDR2 sequences are DFQATT and SNEGSKA (reference sequence). The CDR3: CSASFPSYNEQFF. The CDR3 nucleotides read TGCAGTGCCAGCTTCCCCTCCTACAATGAGCAGTTCTTC.

This clonotype was observed a few times. V and J are TRBV27 and TRBJ2-7; possibly TRBD2 for D (5 bases). The CDR3 is 14 residues long. The V and J ends lost 5 bases and 5 bases respectively, with 16 bases between them. Per the germline V gene, CDR1 is MNHEY and CDR2 is SMNVEV (reference sequence). In nucleotides, the CDR3 is TGTGCCAGCAGTCCTAGGGATCTGCGGGACGAGCAGTACTTC. It codes for CASSPRDLRDEQYF.

This clonotype was picked up a small number of times. The chain is built from TRBV28 and TRBJ1-5; 7 nucleotides align to TRBD1. Germline lookup yields CDR1 MDHEN and CDR2 SYDVKM. This CDR3 is 15 amino acids long. V was pared by 6 bases and J by 6 bases, with 11 bases of the junction left unmatched. The CDR3 DNA sequence: TGTGCCAGCAGCCAATACAGGGGTTCGAGTCAGCCCCAGCATTTT. This sequence encodes CASSQYRGSSQPQHF.

The rearrangement uses TRBV10-3 and TRBJ2-7, with TRBD1 matching 8 bases. V was pared by 8 bases and J by 1 base, with 7 bases of the junction left unmatched. From germline, CDR1 is ENHRY and CDR2 SYGVKD. CDR3 length: 14 residues. CDR3 DNA: TGTGCCATCGGTCGGGACAGGACTTCCTACGAGCAGTACTTC. This gives the protein CAIGRDRTSYEQYF.

Ten or more counts support this clonotype. V and J are TRBV29-1 and TRBJ2-7, with D possibly TRBD2 on 5 matching bases. The V end was cut by 6 bases, the J end by 6 bases, with 18 bases between. CDR3 length: 13 amino acids. Germline CDR1 is SQVTM and CDR2 is ANQGSEA. CDR3 bases: TGCAGCGTGGGCCCAGGCCTCGGACTCGAGCAGTACTTC. Its translation: CSVGPGLGLEQYF.

By share, this clonotype ranks as medium-sized. The rearrangement uses TRBV27 and TRBJ1-1, with TRBD1 matching 10 bases. The CDR3 runs to 16 residues. V lost 5 bases to trimming and J lost 5 bases; unmatched junction nucleotides: 11. Germline-derived CDR1 and CDR2 are MNHEY and SMNVEV (reference sequence). CDR3 region: CASSAGTGVRGTEAFF. CDR3 coding DNA: TGTGCCAGCAGTGCCGGGACAGGGGTTAGGGGGACTGAAGCTTTCTTT.

This clonotype is deemed medium-sized. The CDR3 region is CASSVGGQGYGYTF. CDR3 nucleotide sequence: TGTGCCAGCAGCGTAGGGGGACAGGGATATGGCTACACCTTC. The V and J genes are TRBV9 and TRBJ1-2, with 9 bases that match TRBD1. V lost 0 bases and J lost 5; bases outside the gene matches: 2. The CDR3 has 14 residues. Per the germline V gene, CDR1 is SGDLS and CDR2 is YYNGEE.

In this sample, this clonotype is medium-sized. V usage is TRBV18 and J usage is TRBJ2-5; no clear D gene. Germline lookup yields CDR1 KGHSH and CDR2 LQKENI. V was pared by 3 bases and J by 5 bases, with 10 bases between. This CDR3 is built from 13 residues. The CDR3 DNA follows: TGTGCCAGCTCACCGATGCAACGTGAGACCCAGTACTTC. This codes for CASSPMQRETQYF.

This clonotype is medium-sized. The genes are TRBV7-8 and TRBJ1-5; TRBD1 agrees at 9 bases. J was trimmed by 6 bases and V by 8 bases; bases with no gene match: 2. The CDR3 runs to 12 residues. In germline, CDR1 is SGHVS, CDR2 FQNEAQ. The CDR3 here is CASGQGPQPQHF. The DNA of the CDR3 is TGTGCCAGCGGACAGGGGCCTCAGCCCCAGCATTTT.

This clonotype was seen repeatedly, ten times or more. The chain uses TRBV2 and TRBJ1-1, with a tentative D call TRBD1 (5 bases). The CDR3 sequence is 15 residues long. The germline gives CDR1 SNHLY, CDR2 FYNNEI. With 5 bases removed from V and 1 base from J, the gap between germline ends came to 14 bases. The DNA for the CDR3 is TGTGCCAGCAGTTCCCCCGTGACAGAGAACACTGAAGCTTTCTTT. Encoded protein: CASSSPVTENTEAFF. The full variable domain, rest sourced from reference TRBV2 and TRBJ1-1, is EPEVTQTPSHQVTQMGQEVILRCVPISNHLYFYWYRQILGQKVEFLVSFYNNEISEKSEIFDDQFSVERPDGSNFTLKIRSTKLEDSAMYFCASSSPVTENTEAFFGQGTRLTVV.

The sample holds many counts of this clonotype. This rearrangement joins TRBV15 to TRBJ1-3, with unresolved D. V shed 4 bases and J shed 0 bases, with 25 bases lying between them. The germline V gene encodes CDR1 LNHNV and CDR2 YYDKDF (reference sequence). The CDR3 sequence is 20 residues long. CDR3 residues: CATSKTKNINPSHSGNTIYF. The CDR3 nucleotides are TGTGCCACCAGCAAGACCAAAAATATAAACCCAAGCCACTCTGGAAACACCATATATTTT.

This clonotype is labeled medium-sized. This chain links TRBV7-2 with TRBJ1-5; 8 positions match TRBD1. The CDR3 has 15 amino acids. Germline V gene sequence: CDR1 SGHTA, CDR2 FQGNSA. V lost 4 bases and J lost 3; bases outside the gene matches: 5. For the CDR3, the DNA is TGTGCCAGCAGCTCTGGGACAGGATTCAATCAGCCCCAGCATTTT. Protein: CASSSGTGFNQPQHF.

By frequency in the sample, this clonotype is medium-sized. The gene calls are TRBV18 and TRBJ2-1; TRBD2 aligns across 16 bases. Germline assignment: CDR1 KGHSH and CDR2 LQKENI. The CDR3 length is 20 residues. Trimming took 5 bases from V and 2 from J; bases not matched to a gene: 12. CDR3 region: CASSSDTGLAGGMTYNEQFF. The DNA of the CDR3 is TGTGCCAGCTCATCGGACACGGGACTAGCGGGAGGGATGACCTACAATGAGCAGTTCTTC.

By share, this clonotype counts as medium-sized. The V and J genes are TRBV6-6 and TRBJ2-7; weak D call: TRBD2 (6 bases). The ends were cut back, 2 bases at V and 7 bases at J, with 15 bases in the middle. The CDR3 spans 14 residues. CDR1 is MNHNY and CDR2 is SVGAGI in the germline V gene (reference sequence). CDR3 DNA sequence: TGTGCCAGCAGTTACAGGGGAGGTGCCAGTGAGCAGTACTTC. Translation: CASSYRGGASEQYF.

This clonotype was seen more than once but under ten times. V usage is TRBV20-1 and J usage is TRBJ2-7, with 10 bases lining up with TRBD1. Germline V lookup: CDR1 DFQATT, CDR2 SNEGSKA (reference sequence). CDR3 length: 14 amino acids. After removal of 5 bases from V and 6 bases from J, the junction contained 10 bases not matched to a gene. The CDR3 coding sequence is TGCAGTGCTGACGGACAGGGGGGCCCTGGCGAGCAGTACTTC. It codes for CSADGQGGPGEQYF.